This entry describes one TCR beta chain. Its target is unknown. V gave up 2 bases and J gave up 4 bases, with 8 bases separating them. The CDR3 runs 13 residues. The germline CDR1 and CDR2 sequences are SGHVS and FQNEAQ. The record originates from a study of cytomegalovirus exposure and HLA in healthy donors. The study's findings and limits: A prior analysis recorded that most TCR beta V segments were productive about 87% or about 30% of the time. Rarity held for most TCR sequences, but there were some public TCRs that occurred in many donors.

PCR used 60 Vbeta primers and 13 Jbeta primers. Sequencing was performed with immunoSEQ multiplex PCR; in TCRdb, only in-frame clones are kept and a portion is missing. The data contain approximately 200,000 clones, just under 80% of them singletons. The TCR comes from a woman between 25 and 40 years old in good health and CMV-seropositive. The V gene is TRBV7-8, the J gene TRBJ2-5; perhaps TRBD2 as D (6 bases). Sequenced: PBMCs. The CDR3 nucleotides read TGTGCCAGCAGCTTACGAGCGGGAGAGACCCAGTACTTC. It yields the protein CASSLRAGETQYF.